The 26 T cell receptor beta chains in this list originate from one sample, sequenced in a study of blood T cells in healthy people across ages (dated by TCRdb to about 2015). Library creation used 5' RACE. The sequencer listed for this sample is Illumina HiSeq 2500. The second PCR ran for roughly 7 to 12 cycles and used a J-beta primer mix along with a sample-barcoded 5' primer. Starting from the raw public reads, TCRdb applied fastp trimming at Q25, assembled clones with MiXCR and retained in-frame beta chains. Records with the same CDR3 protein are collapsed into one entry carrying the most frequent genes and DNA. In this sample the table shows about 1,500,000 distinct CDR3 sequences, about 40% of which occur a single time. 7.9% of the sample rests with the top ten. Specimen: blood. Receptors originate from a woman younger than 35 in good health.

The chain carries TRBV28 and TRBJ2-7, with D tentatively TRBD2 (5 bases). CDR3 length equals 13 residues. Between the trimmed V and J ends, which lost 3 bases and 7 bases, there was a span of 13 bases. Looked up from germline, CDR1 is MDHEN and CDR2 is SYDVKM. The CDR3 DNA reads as TGTGCCAGCAGTTTTGCGGGCCCTTGGGAGCAGTACTTC. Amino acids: CASSFAGPWEQYF.

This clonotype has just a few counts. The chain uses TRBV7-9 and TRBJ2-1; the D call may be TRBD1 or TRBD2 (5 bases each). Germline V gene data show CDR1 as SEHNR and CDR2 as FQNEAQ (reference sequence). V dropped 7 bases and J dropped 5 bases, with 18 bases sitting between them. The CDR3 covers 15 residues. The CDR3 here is CASTLRGQKNNEQFF. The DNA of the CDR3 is TGTGCCAGCACCCTGAGGGGCCAAAAAAACAATGAGCAGTTCTTC.

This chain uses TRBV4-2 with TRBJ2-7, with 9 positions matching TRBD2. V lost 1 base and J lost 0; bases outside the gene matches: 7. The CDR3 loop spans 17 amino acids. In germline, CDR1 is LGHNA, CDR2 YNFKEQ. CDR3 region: CASSQGGQAGGSYEQYF. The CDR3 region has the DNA TGTGCCAGCAGCCAAGGGGGGCAAGCGGGGGGCTCCTACGAGCAGTACTTC.

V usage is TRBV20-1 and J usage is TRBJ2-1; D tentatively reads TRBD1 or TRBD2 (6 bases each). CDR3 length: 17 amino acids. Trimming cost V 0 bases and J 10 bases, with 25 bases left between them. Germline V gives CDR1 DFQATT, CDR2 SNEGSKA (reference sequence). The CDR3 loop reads CSARDGGPDTSTYEQFF. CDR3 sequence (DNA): TGCAGTGCTAGAGATGGGGGGCCGGACACTAGTACCTACGAGCAGTTCTTC.

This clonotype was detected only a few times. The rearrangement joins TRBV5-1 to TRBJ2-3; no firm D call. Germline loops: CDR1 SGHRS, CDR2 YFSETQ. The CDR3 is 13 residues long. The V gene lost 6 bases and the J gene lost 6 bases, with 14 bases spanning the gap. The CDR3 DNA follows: TGCGCCAGCACCCAATCGAGTTTGGATACGCAGTATTTT. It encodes CASTQSSLDTQYF. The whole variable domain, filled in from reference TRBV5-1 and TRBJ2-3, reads KAGVTQTPRYLIKTRGQQVTLSCSPISGHRSVSWYQQTPGQGLQFLFEYFSETQRNKGNFPGRFSGRQFSNSRSEMNVSTLELGDSALYLCASTQSSLDTQYFGPGTRLTVL.

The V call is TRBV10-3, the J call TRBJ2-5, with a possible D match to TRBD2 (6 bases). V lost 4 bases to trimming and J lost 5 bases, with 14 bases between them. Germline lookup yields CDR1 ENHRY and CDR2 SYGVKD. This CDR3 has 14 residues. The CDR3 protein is CAISVGTSTETQYF. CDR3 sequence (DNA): TGTGCCATCAGTGTGGGAACTAGCACCGAGACCCAGTACTTC.

CDR3 DNA sequence: TGTGCCAGCAACCGTGGACTAGCGGGGGGTTCTGAGCAGTACTTC. Translated: CASNRGLAGGSEQYF. V usage is TRBV12-3 or TRBV12-4 and J usage is TRBJ2-5; TRBD2 matches at 14 bases. Trimming cost V 7 bases and J 11 bases; bases outside gene matches: 12. The CDR3 consists of 15 residues.

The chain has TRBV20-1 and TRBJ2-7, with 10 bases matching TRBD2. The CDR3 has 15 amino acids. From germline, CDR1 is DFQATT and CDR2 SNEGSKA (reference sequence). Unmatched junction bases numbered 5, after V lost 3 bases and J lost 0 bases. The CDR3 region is CSASGGLASSYEQYF. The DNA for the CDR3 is TGCAGTGCTAGCGGGGGACTAGCGAGCTCCTACGAGCAGTACTTC.

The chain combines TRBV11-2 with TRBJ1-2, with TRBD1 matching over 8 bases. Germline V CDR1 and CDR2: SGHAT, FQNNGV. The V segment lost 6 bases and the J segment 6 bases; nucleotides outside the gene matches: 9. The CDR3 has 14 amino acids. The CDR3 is CASRSQGAGHGYTF. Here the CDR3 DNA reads TGTGCCAGCAGATCTCAGGGGGCCGGCCATGGCTACACCTTC.

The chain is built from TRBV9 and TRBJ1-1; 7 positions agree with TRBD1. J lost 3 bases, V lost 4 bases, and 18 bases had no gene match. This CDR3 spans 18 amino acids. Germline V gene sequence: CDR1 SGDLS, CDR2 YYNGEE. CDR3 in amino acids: CASSPQGSTGWADTEAFF. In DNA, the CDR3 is TGTGCCAGCAGCCCCCAGGGATCGACAGGGTGGGCGGACACTGAAGCTTTCTTT.

The CDR3 sequence is CASTLVEPNTEAFF. In DNA, the CDR3 is TGTGCCAGCACCCTGGTAGAGCCAAACACTGAAGCTTTCTTT. This chain joins TRBV7-2 and TRBJ1-1, with D unclear. The CDR3 has 14 residues. V shed 7 bases and J shed 2 bases, with 14 bases lying between them. Germline lookup yields CDR1 SGHTA and CDR2 FQGNSA.

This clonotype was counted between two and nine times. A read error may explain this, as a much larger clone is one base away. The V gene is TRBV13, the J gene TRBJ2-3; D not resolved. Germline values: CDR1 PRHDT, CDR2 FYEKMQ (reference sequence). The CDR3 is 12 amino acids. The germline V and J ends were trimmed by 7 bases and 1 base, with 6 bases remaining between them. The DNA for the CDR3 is TGTGCCAGCACCCCCCGCACAGATACGCAGTATTTT. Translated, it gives CASTPRTDTQYF.

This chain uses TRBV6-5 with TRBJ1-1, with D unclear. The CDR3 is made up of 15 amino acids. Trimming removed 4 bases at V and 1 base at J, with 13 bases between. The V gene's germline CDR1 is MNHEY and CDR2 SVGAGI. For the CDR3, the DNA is TGTGCCAGCAGTTTATCCGGGAAATCGAACACTGAAGCTTTCTTT. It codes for CASSLSGKSNTEAFF.

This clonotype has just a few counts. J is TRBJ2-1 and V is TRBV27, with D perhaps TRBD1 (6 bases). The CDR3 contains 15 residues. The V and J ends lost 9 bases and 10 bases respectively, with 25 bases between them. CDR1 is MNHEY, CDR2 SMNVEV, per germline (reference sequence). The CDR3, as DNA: TGTGCCAGTCGGACCTCCCTCCAGGGGAAATGGGAGCAGTTCTTC. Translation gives CASRTSLQGKWEQFF.

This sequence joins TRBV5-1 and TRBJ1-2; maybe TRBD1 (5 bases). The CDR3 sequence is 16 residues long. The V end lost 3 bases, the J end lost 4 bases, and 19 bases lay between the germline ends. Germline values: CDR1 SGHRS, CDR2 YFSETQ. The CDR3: CASSSGTPNYFYGYTF. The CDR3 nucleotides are TGCGCCAGCAGCTCCGGGACGCCCAACTACTTCTATGGCTACACCTTC.

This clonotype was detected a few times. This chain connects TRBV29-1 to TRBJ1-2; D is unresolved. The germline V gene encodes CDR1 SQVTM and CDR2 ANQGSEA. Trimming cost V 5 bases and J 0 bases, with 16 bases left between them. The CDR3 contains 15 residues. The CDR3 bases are TGCAGCGTTCTAGACGTTACGGGATCTAACTATGGCTACACCTTC. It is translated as CSVLDVTGSNYGYTF.

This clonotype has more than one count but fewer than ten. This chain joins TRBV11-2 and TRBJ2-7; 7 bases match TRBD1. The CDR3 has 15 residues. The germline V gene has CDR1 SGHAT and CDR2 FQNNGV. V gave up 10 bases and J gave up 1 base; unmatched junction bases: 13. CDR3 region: CATQLEGASSYEQYF. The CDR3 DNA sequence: TGTGCCACTCAGCTTGAGGGGGCCTCTTCCTACGAGCAGTACTTC.

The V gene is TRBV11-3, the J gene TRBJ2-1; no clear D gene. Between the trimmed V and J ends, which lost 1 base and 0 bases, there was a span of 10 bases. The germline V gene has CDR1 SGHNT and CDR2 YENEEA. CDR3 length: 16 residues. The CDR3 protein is CASSLVYPISYNEQFF. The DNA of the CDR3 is TGTGCCAGCAGCTTAGTTTATCCCATCTCCTACAATGAGCAGTTCTTC.

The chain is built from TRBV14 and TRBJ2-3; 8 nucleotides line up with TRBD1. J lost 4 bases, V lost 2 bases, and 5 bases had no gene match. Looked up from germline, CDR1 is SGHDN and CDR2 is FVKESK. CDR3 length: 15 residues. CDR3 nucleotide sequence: TGTGCCAGCAGCCAAATAGGACAGGGAGCAGATACGCAGTATTTT. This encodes CASSQIGQGADTQYF.

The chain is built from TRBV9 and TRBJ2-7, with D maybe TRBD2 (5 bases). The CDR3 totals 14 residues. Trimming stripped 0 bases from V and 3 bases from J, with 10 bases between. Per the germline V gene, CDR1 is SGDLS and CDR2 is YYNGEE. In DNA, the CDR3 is TGTGCCAGCAGCGTAGATGGGAGAGACTACGAGCAGTACTTC. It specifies CASSVDGRDYEQYF.

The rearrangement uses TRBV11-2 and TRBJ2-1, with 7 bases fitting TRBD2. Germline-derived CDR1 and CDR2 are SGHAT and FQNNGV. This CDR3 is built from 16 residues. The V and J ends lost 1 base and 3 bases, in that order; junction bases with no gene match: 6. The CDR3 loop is CASSLVGGVNYNEQFF. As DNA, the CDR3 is TGTGCCAGCAGCTTAGTGGGAGGGGTTAACTACAATGAGCAGTTCTTC.

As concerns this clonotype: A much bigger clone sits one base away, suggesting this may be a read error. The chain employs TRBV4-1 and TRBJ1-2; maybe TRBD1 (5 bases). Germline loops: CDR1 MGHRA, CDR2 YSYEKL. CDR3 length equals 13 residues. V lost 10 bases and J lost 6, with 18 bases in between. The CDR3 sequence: CAKSIGTRHGYTF. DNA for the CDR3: TGCGCCAAATCGATAGGGACGAGACATGGCTACACCTTC.

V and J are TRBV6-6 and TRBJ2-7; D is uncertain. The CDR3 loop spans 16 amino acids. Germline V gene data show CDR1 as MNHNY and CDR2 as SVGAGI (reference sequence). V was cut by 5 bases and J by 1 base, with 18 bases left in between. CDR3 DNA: TGTGCCAGCAGTCTCGGTCAGGCCTCCCTTTCCTACGAGCAGTACTTC. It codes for CASSLGQASLSYEQYF.

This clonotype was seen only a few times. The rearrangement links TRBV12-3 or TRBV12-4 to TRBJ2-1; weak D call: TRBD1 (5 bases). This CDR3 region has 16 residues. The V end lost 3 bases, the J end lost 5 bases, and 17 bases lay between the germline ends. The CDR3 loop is CASSFGRGRIDNEQFF. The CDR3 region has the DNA TGTGCCAGCAGTTTTGGAAGGGGTAGGATTGACAATGAGCAGTTCTTC.

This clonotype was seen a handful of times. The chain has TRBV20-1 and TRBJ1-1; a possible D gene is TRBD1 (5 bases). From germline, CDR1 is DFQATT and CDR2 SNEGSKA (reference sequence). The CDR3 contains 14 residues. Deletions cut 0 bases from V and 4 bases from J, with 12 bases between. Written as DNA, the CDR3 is TGCAGTGCTAGAGATCCGGGGGTAAGCACTGAAGCTTTCTTT. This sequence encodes CSARDPGVSTEAFF.

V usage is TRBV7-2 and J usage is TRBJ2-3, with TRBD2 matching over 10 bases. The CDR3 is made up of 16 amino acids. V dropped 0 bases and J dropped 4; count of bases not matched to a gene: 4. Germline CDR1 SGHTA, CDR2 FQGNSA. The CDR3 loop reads CASSLAIAGGSDTQYF. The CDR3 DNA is TGTGCCAGCAGCTTAGCTATAGCGGGGGGTTCAGATACGCAGTATTTT.